The 30 T cell receptor beta chains presented below share a single source sample, sequenced in a study of cytomegalovirus exposure and HLA in healthy donors. The PCR was carried out with 60 Vbeta primers and 13 Jbeta primers. Sequencing used immunoSEQ multiplex PCR; TCRdb keeps in-frame clones, though not all of them. This table holds approximately 140,000 clones, about four fifths found once. The sample consisted of PBMCs. These receptors were collected from a man aged 30 to 39 in good health and CMV-seronegative.

The chain has TRBV5-4 and TRBJ2-2, with 8 bases aligning to TRBD2. V lost 4 bases, J lost 4 bases, and 9 bases stayed unmatched. The CDR3 contains 16 residues. From germline, CDR1 is SGHNT and CDR2 YYREEE (reference sequence). In DNA, the CDR3 is TGTGCCAGCAGCCGGACGAGCGGGAGACCCACCGGGGAGCTGTTTTTT. Translated, it gives CASSRTSGRPTGELFF.

This clone was recorded only once. The V call is TRBV4-1, the J call TRBJ2-7, with 10 bases that match TRBD2. The germline V gene has CDR1 MGHRA and CDR2 YSYEKL. After removal of 0 bases from V and 6 bases from J, the junction contained 5 bases not matched to a gene. This CDR3 is built from 15 residues. Written as DNA, the CDR3 is TGCGCCAGCAGCCAAGAGCCACTAGCGGGACGCGAGCAGTACTTC. Translation gives CASSQEPLAGREQYF.

V usage is TRBV25-1 and J usage is TRBJ1-1; D may be TRBD1 (6 bases). Germline CDR1 MGHDK, CDR2 SYGVNS. The V gene lost 4 bases and the J gene lost 0 bases, with 15 bases spanning the gap. The CDR3 contains 16 residues. CDR3 sequence: CASSADRGLMNTEAFF. CDR3 nucleotides: TGTGCCAGCAGTGCGGACAGAGGGTTGATGAACACTGAAGCTTTCTTT.

The V and J genes are TRBV5-4 and TRBJ2-7, with D possibly TRBD1 on 6 matching bases. The CDR3 has 14 amino acids. Deletions cut 3 bases from V and 2 bases from J, with 12 bases between. Germline assignment: CDR1 SGHNT and CDR2 YYREEE (reference sequence). For the CDR3, the DNA is TGTGCCAGCAGCTCGCGCCAGGGGACCTACGAGCAGTACTTC. This gives the protein CASSSRQGTYEQYF. The variable domain in full, with the rest retrieved from reference TRBV5-4 and TRBJ2-7, is ETGVTQSPTHLIKTRGQQVTLRCSSQSGHNTVSWYQQALGQGPQFIFQYYREEENGRGNFPPRFSGLQFPNYSSELNVNALELDDSALYLCASSSRQGTYEQYFGPGTRLTVT.

Details on this clone: The same CDR3 also results from other DNA sequences found in this sample. The CDR3 region has the DNA TGCGCCAGCAGCCAAGTGGGGGGGAACACTGAAGCTTTCTTT. Residues: CASSQVGGNTEAFF. This sequence joins TRBV4-1 and TRBJ1-1, with TRBD1 as a possible D gene (5 bases). This CDR3 contains 14 residues. Per the germline V gene, CDR1 is MGHRA and CDR2 is YSYEKL. V was pared by 1 base and J by 1 base, with 7 bases between.

V gene TRBV7-2 combines with J gene TRBJ2-7; 10 bases are shared with TRBD2. The CDR3 length is 17 residues. With V trimmed by 1 base and J by 4 bases, 10 bases remained unmatched. Germline V lookup: CDR1 SGHTA, CDR2 FQGNSA. CDR3 sequence reads: CASSLVRLAGDIYEQYF. The DNA of the CDR3 is TGTGCCAGCAGCTTAGTCAGGCTAGCGGGGGATATTTACGAGCAGTACTTC.

This chain's CDR3 is CASSLDRFRPQHF. The CDR3 bases are TGTGCCAGCAGCCTAGACAGGTTCCGGCCCCAGCATTTT. The J gene is TRBJ1-5, the V gene TRBV27; D may be TRBD1 (6 bases). The CDR3 has 13 amino acids. Trimming removed 6 bases at V and 9 bases at J, with 15 bases between. From germline, CDR1 is MNHEY and CDR2 SMNVEV (reference sequence).

V gene TRBV2 combines with J gene TRBJ2-2; D call uncertain. Trimming took 10 bases from V and 0 from J, leaving 15 bases between them. In germline, CDR1 is SNHLY, CDR2 FYNNEI. This CDR3 is built from 15 residues. CDR3 residues: CATQNWQTNTGELFF. DNA of the CDR3: TGTGCCACGCAGAATTGGCAGACGAACACCGGGGAGCTGTTTTTT. Using reference TRBV2 and TRBJ2-2 for the parts outside the CDR3, the full variable domain is EPEVTQTPSHQVTQMGQEVILRCVPISNHLYFYWYRQILGQKVEFLVSFYNNEISEKSEIFDDQFSVERPDGSNFTLKIRSTKLEDSAMYFCATQNWQTNTGELFFGEGSRLTVL.

The chain couples TRBV6-5 to TRBJ1-2; TRBD1 matches 9 bases. The trim removed 11 bases at V and 5 bases at J, leaving 9 bases unmatched. There are 13 residues in the CDR3. Looked up from germline, CDR1 is MNHEY and CDR2 is SVGAGI. CDR3 DNA sequence: TGTGCCTGCCGGGACAGGGCCACTTATGGCTACACCTTC. Its translation: CACRDRATYGYTF.

Written as DNA, the CDR3 is TGTGCCAGCAGCTTGGTCAGGGGCTGGCAGTACTTC. Protein: CASSLVRGWQYF. This chain links TRBV5-8 with TRBJ2-7; D perhaps matches TRBD1 (6 bases). There are 12 residues in the CDR3. The V end was cut by 0 bases, the J end by 9 bases, with 10 bases between. Looked up from germline, CDR1 is SGHTS and CDR2 is YDEGEE. The entire variable domain, with the rest obtained from reference TRBV5-8 and TRBJ2-7, is as follows: EAGVTQSPTHLIKTRGQQATLRCSPISGHTSVYWYQQALGLGLQFLLWYDEGEERNRGNFPPRFSGRQFPNYSSELNVNALELEDSALYLCASSLVRGWQYFGPGTRLTVT.

The chain links TRBV28 to TRBJ1-5; D might be TRBD1 (5 bases). The CDR3 has 13 residues. With 2 bases removed from V and 7 bases from J, the gap between germline ends came to 9 bases. CDR1 MDHEN and CDR2 SYDVKM come from the germline V gene. CDR3 protein: CASSLTGPQPQHF. CDR3 DNA: TGTGCCAGCAGTTTAACAGGTCCACAGCCCCAGCATTTT.

The gene calls are TRBV6-1 and TRBJ2-7; TRBD2 agrees at 11 bases. Per germline, CDR1 MNHNS and CDR2 SASEGT. V lost 6 bases, J lost 4 bases, and 5 bases stayed unmatched. This CDR3 comprises 14 residues. CDR3 nucleotide sequence: TGTGCCAGCAGAAGGACTAGCGGGCCATACGAGCAGTACTTC. Protein product: CASRRTSGPYEQYF.

The rearrangement joins TRBV28 to TRBJ1-5; a possible D gene is TRBD1 (6 bases). Germline CDR1 and CDR2: MDHEN and SYDVKM. This CDR3 region has 16 residues. V dropped 5 bases and J dropped 11 bases, with 25 bases sitting between them. CDR3 nucleotides: TGTGCCAGCAGTCTAAGAAGCGGGACACAAGGGATGGCCCAGCATTTT. Translated, it gives CASSLRSGTQGMAQHF.

The chain links TRBV10-3 to TRBJ2-1, with TRBD1 matching over 7 bases. Looked up from germline, CDR1 is ENHRY and CDR2 is SYGVKD. Germline trimming cut 7 bases from V and 0 bases from J; bases unmatched to any gene: 6. The CDR3 totals 15 residues. The CDR3 here is CAINPRGSSYNEQFF. The CDR3 bases are TGTGCCATCAACCCCAGGGGGAGCTCCTACAATGAGCAGTTCTTC.

The J gene is TRBJ2-7, the V gene TRBV6-1; the match to TRBD2 covers 8 bases. With 5 bases clipped from V and 4 bases from J, the junction kept 7 bases outside the gene matches. The length of the CDR3 is 14 residues. The germline V gene has CDR1 MNHNS and CDR2 SASEGT. For the CDR3, the DNA is TGTGCCAGCAGTCCCGGGGGGGCCCCATACGAGCAGTACTTC. Translated, it gives CASSPGGAPYEQYF.

In its sample, this clone was seen a few times. Other DNA sequences in this specimen translate into the identical CDR3. The chain couples TRBV28 to TRBJ2-7, with 8 bases fitting TRBD1. Germline CDR1 and CDR2: MDHEN and SYDVKM. The CDR3 loop spans 15 amino acids. After removal of 6 bases from V and 0 bases from J, the junction contained 7 bases not matched to a gene. CDR3 sequence reads: CASSLPGQGSYEQYF. CDR3 nucleotide sequence: TGTGCCAGCAGCCTCCCCGGACAGGGCTCCTACGAGCAGTACTTC.

The chain employs TRBV2 and TRBJ2-2; possibly TRBD1 for D (6 bases). The ends were cut back, 4 bases at V and 6 bases at J, with 12 bases in the middle. The CDR3 covers 14 residues. Germline V gene sequence: CDR1 SNHLY, CDR2 FYNNEI. CDR3 sequence: CASSVRGSPGELFF. The CDR3 coding sequence is TGTGCCAGCAGTGTCAGGGGCAGTCCCGGGGAGCTGTTTTTT.

This clone was detected only a few times. The J gene is TRBJ1-2, the V gene TRBV5-5; weak D call: TRBD1 (5 bases). V shed 0 bases and J shed 8 bases, with 14 bases lying between them. Germline V lookup: CDR1 SGHKS, CDR2 YYEKEE (reference sequence). The CDR3 loop spans 14 amino acids. The DNA for the CDR3 is TGTGCCAGCAGCTTGGACAGGTCGGAGGGCGGCTACACCTTC. Translated: CASSLDRSEGGYTF.

The rearrangement links TRBV5-1 to TRBJ2-1, with TRBD1 identical over 8 bases. Looked up from germline, CDR1 is SGHRS and CDR2 is YFSETQ. The CDR3 runs to 14 residues. After removal of 7 bases from V and 7 bases from J, the junction contained 10 bases not matched to a gene. The chain's CDR3 is CASRGGTGDNEQFF. CDR3 DNA: TGCGCCAGCCGGGGCGGGACAGGCGATAATGAGCAGTTCTTC.

This clone was seen ten or more times. The V gene is TRBV19, the J gene TRBJ2-1; D not certain. The ends were cut back, 3 bases at V and 6 bases at J, with 9 bases in the middle. The CDR3 has 13 amino acids. Per the germline V gene, CDR1 is LNHDA and CDR2 is SQIVND (reference sequence). CDR3 coding DNA: TGTGCCAGTAGTATTTCGTTCGGCAATGAGCAGTTCTTC. It yields the protein CASSISFGNEQFF.

The J gene is TRBJ1-5, the V gene TRBV4-1, with 9 nucleotides matching TRBD1. CDR3 length: 13 amino acids. The germline V gene encodes CDR1 MGHRA and CDR2 YSYEKL. V dropped 0 bases and J dropped 15; count of bases not matched to a gene: 6. The CDR3 region is CASSQDIKGQGHF. CDR3 in DNA: TGCGCCAGCAGCCAAGATATTAAGGGACAGGGGCATTTT.

The rearrangement uses TRBV27 and TRBJ1-4; D perhaps matches TRBD1 (6 bases). The CDR3 extends over 13 amino acids. Trimming pared 3 bases from V and 7 bases from J, leaving 9 bases between. Germline CDR1 and CDR2: MNHEY and SMNVEV (reference sequence). In nucleotides, the CDR3 is TGTGCCAGCAGTTTCGTAGGGGGTGAAAAACTGTTTTTT. Translated, it gives CASSFVGGEKLFF.

This clone was counted once. This rearrangement joins TRBV19 to TRBJ1-3; D gene ambiguous. The CDR3 extends over 13 amino acids. Between the trimmed V and J ends, which lost 5 bases and 3 bases, there was a span of 8 bases. Germline V lookup: CDR1 LNHDA, CDR2 SQIVND (reference sequence). The CDR3 DNA is TGTGCCAGTAGTGGGCAGGATGGAAACACCATATATTTT. It specifies CASSGQDGNTIYF.

The V gene is TRBV5-1, the J gene TRBJ2-7; TRBD1 agrees at 10 bases. The length of the CDR3 is 16 residues. J lost 5 bases, V lost 0 bases, and 8 bases had no gene match. Germline V gene data show CDR1 as SGHRS and CDR2 as YFSETQ. For the CDR3, the DNA is TGCGCCAGCAGCTTGGGAACGACAGGGGGCATCGACGAGCAGTACTTC. Translating it yields CASSLGTTGGIDEQYF.

This chain connects TRBV9 to TRBJ2-7; perhaps TRBD1 as D (6 bases). This CDR3 contains 14 residues. Between the trimmed V and J ends, which lost 4 bases and 5 bases, there was a span of 16 bases. Germline V gives CDR1 SGDLS, CDR2 YYNGEE. CDR3 protein: CASSSRTGSNEQYF. CDR3 nucleotide sequence: TGTGCCAGCAGCTCACGAACAGGGAGTAACGAGCAGTACTTC. The full variable domain, rest sourced from reference TRBV9 and TRBJ2-7, is DSGVTQTPKHLITATGQRVTLRCSPRSGDLSVYWYQQSLDQGLQFLIQYYNGEERAKGNILERFSAQQFPDLHSELNLSSLELGDSALYFCASSSRTGSNEQYFGPGTRLTVT.

The gene calls are TRBV28 and TRBJ2-7; 14 nucleotides match TRBD2. The trim removed 8 bases at V and 0 bases at J, leaving 12 bases unmatched. The length of the CDR3 is 18 residues. The germline V gene encodes CDR1 MDHEN and CDR2 SYDVKM. The chain's CDR3 is CASHGGTSGSSGSYEQYF. The DNA for the CDR3 is TGTGCCAGCCATGGAGGGACTAGCGGGAGTTCGGGCTCCTACGAGCAGTACTTC.

This chain joins TRBV2 and TRBJ2-7, with a possible D match to TRBD2 (7 bases). Trimming took 2 bases from V and 4 from J, leaving 18 bases between them. The germline V gene encodes CDR1 SNHLY and CDR2 FYNNEI. This CDR3 is 16 amino acids long. The CDR3 DNA follows: TGTGCCAGCAGTGAAAGGGGCCGGGGGGCGGCTTACGAGCAGTACTTC. Encoded protein: CASSERGRGAAYEQYF.

V usage is TRBV9 and J usage is TRBJ1-3; D is unclear. Germline V CDR1 and CDR2: SGDLS, YYNGEE. The CDR3 consists of 13 residues. Trimming removed 3 bases from V and 0 bases from J, with 4 bases in between. The CDR3 DNA reads TGTGCCAGCAGCGACAGCTCTGGAAACACCATATATTTT. It yields the protein CASSDSSGNTIYF. The full variable domain, completed using reference TRBV9 and TRBJ1-3, is DSGVTQTPKHLITATGQRVTLRCSPRSGDLSVYWYQQSLDQGLQFLIQYYNGEERAKGNILERFSAQQFPDLHSELNLSSLELGDSALYFCASSDSSGNTIYFGEGSWLTVV.

This chain uses TRBV28 with TRBJ2-2; no clear D. Germline CDR1 and CDR2: MDHEN and SYDVKM. The length of the CDR3 is 13 residues. The V end was cut by 3 bases, the J end by 5 bases, with 7 bases between. The CDR3 sequence: CASSLVRTGELFF. CDR3 nucleotide sequence: TGTGCCAGCAGTTTGGTTCGGACCGGGGAGCTGTTTTTT.

This rearrangement joins TRBV9 to TRBJ1-4; D perhaps matches TRBD1 (5 bases). This CDR3 region has 16 residues. Trimming took off 1 base at V and 8 bases at J, with 18 bases between the two ends. From germline, CDR1 is SGDLS and CDR2 YYNGEE. CDR3 in DNA: TGTGCCAGCAGCGTAAGACCGGGGGGAATTAAGGAAAAACTGTTTTTT. Translation: CASSVRPGGIKEKLFF.